This TCR beta chain emerged from a study of CD8+ T cells in alopecia areata. Overall study findings and caveats: Lesional scalp, notably in alopecia totalis/universalis, had clonality above that of normal scalp.

CDR1 is SNHLY, CDR2 FYNNEI, per germline. V lost 6 bases, J lost 0 bases, and 11 bases stayed unmatched. This CDR3 is 18 amino acids long. A single count supports this clone. What it binds is unknown. Sequencing relied on a cDNA template that was reverse transcribed from extracted RNA. Assay used: immunoSEQ multiplex PCR; TCRdb lists only in-frame clones, some missing. Of roughly 200,000 clones in the sample, around 63% are singletons; the top ten hold under 2%. This receptor was identified in a human donor with alopecia areata. The sequencing here drew on CD4+ T cells sorted from blood, taken at week 0. The chain carries TRBV2 and TRBJ2-6, with TRBD1 matching over 7 bases. The CDR3 bases are TGTGCCAGCAGACAAAACAGGGGTTCCGGCTCTGGGGCCAACGTCCTGACTTTC. Its protein product is CASRQNRGSGSGANVLTF.